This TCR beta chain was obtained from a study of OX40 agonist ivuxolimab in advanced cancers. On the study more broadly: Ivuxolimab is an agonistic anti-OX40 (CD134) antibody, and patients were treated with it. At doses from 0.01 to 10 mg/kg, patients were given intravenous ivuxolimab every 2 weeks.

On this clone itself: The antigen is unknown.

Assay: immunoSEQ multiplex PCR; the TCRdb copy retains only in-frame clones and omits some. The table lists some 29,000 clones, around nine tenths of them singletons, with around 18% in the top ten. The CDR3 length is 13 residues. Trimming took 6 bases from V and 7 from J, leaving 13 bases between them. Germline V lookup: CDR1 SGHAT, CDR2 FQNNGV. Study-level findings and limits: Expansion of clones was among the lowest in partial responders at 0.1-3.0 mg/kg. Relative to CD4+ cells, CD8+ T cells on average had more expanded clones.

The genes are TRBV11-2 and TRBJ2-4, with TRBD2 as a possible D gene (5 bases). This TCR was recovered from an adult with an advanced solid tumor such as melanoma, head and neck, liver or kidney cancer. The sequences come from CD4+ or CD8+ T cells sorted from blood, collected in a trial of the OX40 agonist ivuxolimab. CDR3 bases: TGTGCCAGCAGTCATAACCGCGGGAACATTCAGTACTTC. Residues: CASSHNRGNIQYF.